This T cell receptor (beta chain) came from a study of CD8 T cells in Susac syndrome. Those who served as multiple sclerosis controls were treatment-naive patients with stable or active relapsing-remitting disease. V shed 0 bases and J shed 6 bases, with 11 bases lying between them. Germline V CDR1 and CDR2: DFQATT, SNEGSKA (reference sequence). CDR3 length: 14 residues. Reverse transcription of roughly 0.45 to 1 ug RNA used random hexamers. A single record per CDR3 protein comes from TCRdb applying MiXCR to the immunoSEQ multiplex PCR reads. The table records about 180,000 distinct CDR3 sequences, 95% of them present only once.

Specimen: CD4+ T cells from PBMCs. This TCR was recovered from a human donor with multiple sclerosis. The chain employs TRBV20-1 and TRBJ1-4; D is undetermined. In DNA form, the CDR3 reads TGCAGTGCTAGAGATAACACCGCTGATGAAAAACTGTTTTTT. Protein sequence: CSARDNTADEKLFF.